The 10 T cell receptor beta chains below were found in one sample sequenced in a study of blood T cell repertoires in COVID-19. Produced via immunoSEQ multiplex PCR; TCRdb's table is partial and in-frame only. The sample contains about 140,000 clones, about 83% of which appear only once. The sequenced sample was peripheral blood. Every receptor here comes from a human donor in a cohort sampled during active COVID-19.

This chain joins TRBV6-6 and TRBJ2-7; maybe TRBD2 (6 bases). V lost 6 bases and J 1 base, leaving 13 bases between the germline ends. From germline, CDR1 is MNHNY and CDR2 SVGAGI (reference sequence). The CDR3 length is 14 residues. CDR3 sequence: CASRSQGGSYEQYF. In DNA, the CDR3 is TGTGCCAGCAGATCTCAGGGAGGATCCTACGAGCAGTACTTC.

The chain is built from TRBV29-1 and TRBJ1-2; TRBD1 aligns across 9 bases. The J segment lost 8 bases and the V segment lost 7 bases, leaving 11 bases of the junction unmatched. The germline gives CDR1 SQVTM, CDR2 ANQGSEA. The CDR3 has 13 residues. The CDR3 sequence is CSGTGGAVEGYTF. The CDR3 bases are TGCAGCGGAACAGGGGGCGCGGTTGAGGGCTACACCTTC.

This clone showed up just once. The genes are TRBV19 and TRBJ2-3, with a weak D call TRBD1 (6 bases). Germline V CDR1 and CDR2: LNHDA, SQIVND (reference sequence). The V end lost 5 bases, the J end lost 4 bases, and 16 bases lay between the germline ends. The CDR3 has 15 residues. CDR3 region: CASSQTSGVADTQYF. The DNA for the CDR3 is TGTGCCAGTAGTCAAACGTCAGGGGTGGCAGATACGCAGTATTTT.

The chain links TRBV4-1 to TRBJ2-1; 12 bases are shared with TRBD2. Germline V gene sequence: CDR1 MGHRA, CDR2 YSYEKL. CDR3 size: 15 residues. J gave up 2 bases and V 4 bases, and 0 bases lay outside the gene matches. The CDR3 DNA is TGCGCCAGCAGCCCTAGCGGGGGGGCCTACAATGAGCAGTTCTTC. This gives the protein CASSPSGGAYNEQFF.

This sequence joins TRBV28 and TRBJ2-5, with 7 bases lining up with TRBD1. The CDR3 length is 15 residues. The germline CDR1 and CDR2 sequences are MDHEN and SYDVKM. The junction had 6 bases not matched to a gene; V was cut back by 3 bases and J by 2 bases. CDR3: CASSFRGFGQETQYF. The CDR3 DNA sequence: TGTGCCAGCAGTTTCAGGGGGTTCGGGCAAGAGACCCAGTACTTC.

The chain carries TRBV13 and TRBJ1-5; D may be TRBD1 (6 bases). Looked up from germline, CDR1 is PRHDT and CDR2 is FYEKMQ (reference sequence). The CDR3 runs 17 residues. V lost 3 bases, J lost 2 bases, and 17 bases lay in between. The CDR3 reads CASSFRGGPPGNQPQHF. CDR3 in DNA: TGTGCCAGCAGCTTCAGGGGAGGGCCCCCGGGCAATCAGCCCCAGCATTTT.

A few counts support this clone. The chain employs TRBV25-1 and TRBJ1-1, with no clear D. Germline CDR1 MGHDK, CDR2 SYGVNS. Trimming cost V 5 bases and J 1 base, with 11 bases left between them. The CDR3 is made up of 14 amino acids. The DNA for the CDR3 is TGTGCCAGCAGTCGGACGGGGAGGAACACTGAAGCTTTCTTT. The encoded protein is CASSRTGRNTEAFF.

Here the CDR3 DNA reads TGTGCCAGCAGCCAAGATGCCCGGACAGGGAAGGGCTACACCTTC. It specifies CASSQDARTGKGYTF. The J gene is TRBJ1-2, the V gene TRBV3-1 (or the pseudogene TRBV3-2); 8 bases line up with TRBD1. Unmatched junction bases numbered 8, after V lost 0 bases and J lost 8 bases. The CDR3 is 15 residues long. Germline V gives CDR1 LGHDT, CDR2 YNNKEL (reference sequence).

Only a few counts were recorded for this clone. The chain recombines TRBV13 with TRBJ1-3; D is possibly TRBD1 (5 bases). Germline lookup yields CDR1 PRHDT and CDR2 FYEKMQ (reference sequence). This CDR3 contains 16 residues. Trimming shortened V by 3 bases and J by 7 bases, and 19 bases separated the two germline ends. CDR3 coding DNA: TGTGCCAGCAGCTTGCGGGGCGCCAGAAACGGGAACACCATATATTTT. Translating gives CASSLRGARNGNTIYF.

The chain carries TRBV6-5 and TRBJ1-3; perhaps TRBD1 as D (6 bases). This CDR3 contains 15 residues. Trimming removed 11 bases at V and 6 bases at J, with 23 bases between. CDR1 is MNHEY and CDR2 is SVGAGI in the germline V gene. CDR3 protein: CAGLIVQGGTNTIYF. CDR3 in DNA: TGTGCCGGCCTGATCGTACAGGGAGGGACAAACACCATATATTTT.